Shown below are 23 T cell receptor beta chains from a single sample sequenced in a study of Graves' ophthalmopathy and Graves' hyperthyroidism. Using RNA transcripts, the TCR beta CDR3 regions were amplified. An initial RT-PCR round employing HTBI primers preceded a second-round multiplex PCR. TCRdb reanalysed the multiplex PCR reads using MiXCR and keeps one entry per CDR3 protein. Among around 1,000,000 distinct CDR3 sequences, less than 45% were seen once, and the ten largest hold around 10%. The sample taken for sequencing was peripheral blood or thyroid tissue (not recorded which). These receptors were collected from an adult man with Graves' hyperthyroidism.

V is TRBV7-3 and J is TRBJ2-2; possibly TRBD2 for D (6 bases). Germline values: CDR1 SGHTA, CDR2 FQGTGA. CDR3 length equals 14 residues. V lost 4 bases and J 3 bases, leaving 9 bases between the germline ends. CDR3 DNA sequence: TGTGCCAGCAGCTATAGCGGTTACACCGGGGAGCTGTTTTTT. It yields the protein CASSYSGYTGELFF.

A note on this clonotype: At one end the junction does not follow the germline gene, possibly because of a read error. V usage is TRBV10-2 and J usage is TRBJ1-2, with D maybe TRBD1 (6 bases). The CDR3 spans 14 residues. Germline CDR1 is WSHSY and CDR2 is SAAADI. CDR3 coding DNA: TGCACCAGCAATACCGAGGACAGTATCCATGGCTACACCTTC. Amino acids: CTSNTEDSIHGYTF.

This clonotype was detected a few times. This chain uses TRBV19 with TRBJ2-2, with 7 positions matching TRBD1. J lost 3 bases, V lost 0 bases, and 10 bases had no gene match. This CDR3 has 18 residues. Germline CDR1 LNHDA, CDR2 SQIVND (reference sequence). CDR3: CASSIDHSRGSHTGELFF. The DNA for the CDR3 is TGTGCCAGTAGTATAGATCATAGCAGGGGGTCTCACACCGGGGAGCTGTTTTTT.

The chain employs TRBV5-1 and TRBJ2-5; D may be TRBD2 (6 bases). This CDR3 comprises 12 residues. The germline V gene has CDR1 SGHRS and CDR2 YFSETQ. Trimming cost V 8 bases and J 9 bases, with 17 bases left between them. CDR3 bases: TGCGCCAGGGGACGGAGGTGGGAGGCCCAGTACTTC. It specifies CARGRRWEAQYF.

The sample holds a few counts of this clonotype. J is TRBJ2-3 and V is TRBV10-2; possibly TRBD1 or TRBD2 for D (5 bases each). CDR1 is WSHSY and CDR2 is SAAADI in the germline V gene. The CDR3 is made up of 14 amino acids. The ends were cut back, 3 bases at V and 1 base at J, with 8 bases in the middle. The CDR3 loop reads CASSDQGGTDTQYF. As DNA, the CDR3 is TGCGCCAGCAGTGATCAGGGAGGCACAGATACGCAGTATTTT.

This clonotype has only a few counts. V and J are TRBV7-2 and TRBJ2-7; TRBD1 matches 12 bases. J gave up 3 bases and V 2 bases, and 11 bases lay outside the gene matches. The germline CDR1 and CDR2 sequences are SGHTA and FQGNSA. There are 18 residues in the CDR3. CDR3 loop: CASSLIGTGGAMGYEQYF. For the CDR3, the DNA is TGTGCCAGCAGCTTAATCGGGACAGGGGGCGCGATGGGCTACGAGCAGTACTTC.

This clonotype has ten or more counts. V usage is TRBV7-8 and J usage is TRBJ1-3, with D perhaps matching TRBD1 (5 bases). Germline loops: CDR1 SGHVS, CDR2 FQNEAQ. The CDR3 has 15 amino acids. The germline V and J ends were trimmed by 5 bases and 10 bases, with 21 bases remaining between them. The CDR3 is CASSAAGTGFVTIYF. CDR3 DNA: TGTGCCAGCAGCGCGGCCGGGACCGGATTTGTTACCATATATTTT.

The chain has TRBV25-1 and TRBJ1-6; D unresolved. Germline CDR1 and CDR2: MGHDK and SYGVNS. The CDR3 runs to 14 residues. Trimming cost V 5 bases and J 10 bases, with 15 bases left between them. CDR3 protein: CASSPPPGSSPLHF. The CDR3 DNA reads TGTGCCAGCAGTCCCCCCCCGGGGTCCTCACCCCTCCACTTT.

The chain links TRBV28 to TRBJ2-5; no reliable D call. The V gene lost 5 bases and the J gene lost 7 bases, with 17 bases spanning the gap. The germline gives CDR1 MDHEN, CDR2 SYDVKM. This CDR3 is 14 amino acids long. CDR3 in amino acids: CASSPPHLPGTQYF. The CDR3 bases are TGTGCCAGCAGTCCTCCGCACCTTCCCGGGACCCAGTACTTC. The complete variable domain, with remaining parts taken from reference TRBV28 and TRBJ2-5, reads DVKVTQSSRYLVKRTGEKVFLECVQDMDHENMFWYRQDPGLGLRLIYFSYDVKMKEKGDIPEGYSVSREKKERFSLILESASTNQTSMYLCASSPPHLPGTQYFGPGTRLLVL.

CDR3 bases: TGCAGTGCTAGAGCTTGGTCCCAGTACTTC. It translates to CSARAWSQYF. The chain couples TRBV20-1 to TRBJ2-5; no clear D gene. V lost 1 base to trimming and J lost 9 bases, with 6 bases between them. Germline assignment: CDR1 DFQATT and CDR2 SNEGSKA (reference sequence). The CDR3 length is 10 residues.

This clonotype was seen at least ten times. The CDR3, as DNA: TGTGCCAGCAGTTACTCGATTAGCGGGGGAGAGACCCAGTACTTC. Translated: CASSYSISGGETQYF. This sequence joins TRBV6-2 or TRBV6-3 and TRBJ2-5; 9 nucleotides align to TRBD2. CDR1 MNHEY and CDR2 SVGEGT come from the germline V gene. V dropped 0 bases and J dropped 4; count of bases not matched to a gene: 3. CDR3 size: 15 residues.

Comments on this clonotype: This clone may be a read error of a much larger clone one base away. The chain links TRBV4-1 to TRBJ1-2, with a weak D call TRBD1 (6 bases). Germline assignment: CDR1 MGHRA and CDR2 YSYEKL. The CDR3 extends over 16 amino acids. Trimming removed 0 bases from V and 6 bases from J, with 17 bases in between. The chain's CDR3 is CASSQEWGARGHGYTF. In DNA, the CDR3 is TGCGCCAGCAGCCAAGAATGGGGGGCCCGGGGCCATGGCTACACCTTC.

This clonotype was detected many times. This chain links TRBV29-1 with TRBJ2-7; the match to TRBD2 covers 8 bases. V was pared by 2 bases and J by 0 bases, with 0 bases of the junction left unmatched. Germline CDR1 reads SQVTM; CDR2 reads ANQGSEA. The CDR3 is made up of 13 amino acids. DNA of the CDR3: TGCAGCGTTGAAACTAGCGGCTCCTACGAGCAGTACTTC. Its translation: CSVETSGSYEQYF.

This clonotype has a count of ten or more. The V and J genes are TRBV6-6 and TRBJ2-5; no reliable D call. V shed 4 bases and J shed 5 bases, with 8 bases lying between them. Germline assignment: CDR1 MNHNY and CDR2 SVGAGI (reference sequence). CDR3 length equals 12 residues. CDR3 nucleotide sequence: TGTGCCAGCAGTTTTGTCCGCGAGACCCAGTACTTC. Amino acid sequence: CASSFVRETQYF.

This clonotype was seen a few times. V usage is TRBV10-3 and J usage is TRBJ1-3, with unresolved D. Germline loops: CDR1 ENHRY, CDR2 SYGVKD. The CDR3 sequence is 15 residues long. Trimming removed 4 bases at V and 3 bases at J, with 13 bases between. This CDR3 reads CAISVLLGSGNTIYF. The DNA for the CDR3 is TGTGCCATCAGTGTTTTGTTGGGCAGTGGAAACACCATATATTTT.

This clonotype was recorded a few times. J is TRBJ2-7 and V is TRBV12-3 or TRBV12-4, with 7 bases aligning to TRBD1. The CDR3 totals 16 residues. Trimming took 2 bases from V and 3 from J; bases not matched to a gene: 10. The CDR3 DNA sequence: TGTGCCAGCAGTTTATTCCCGGACAGGTCAATCTACGAGCAGTACTTC. Translation: CASSLFPDRSIYEQYF.

This clonotype was counted a few times. This chain joins TRBV18 and TRBJ1-1; D is unresolved. The germline CDR1 and CDR2 sequences are KGHSH and LQKENI. Trimming shortened V by 0 bases and J by 6 bases, and 8 bases separated the two germline ends. The CDR3 runs 13 residues. The DNA for the CDR3 is TGTGCCAGCTCACCACCGGTAGGAGCTGAAGCTTTCTTT. It specifies CASSPPVGAEAFF. The whole variable domain, filled in from reference TRBV18 and TRBJ1-1, reads NAGVMQNPRHLVRRRGQEARLRCSPMKGHSHVYWYRQLPEEGLKFMVYLQKENIIDESGMPKERFSAEFPKEGPSILRIQQVVRGDSAAYFCASSPPVGAEAFFGQGTRLTVV.

The chain carries TRBV9 and TRBJ2-7; no clear D. Germline V gene lookup returns CDR1 SGDLS and CDR2 YYNGEE. The V end lost 0 bases, the J end lost 7 bases, and 8 bases lay between the germline ends. This CDR3 contains 12 residues. DNA of the CDR3: TGTGCCAGCAGCGTAGATCTCCTTGAGCAGTACTTC. It translates to CASSVDLLEQYF.

This clonotype was found a few times. The rearrangement uses TRBV10-3 and TRBJ1-1, with D tentatively TRBD1 (5 bases). In germline, CDR1 is ENHRY, CDR2 SYGVKD. Trimming removed 0 bases at V and 4 bases at J, with 27 bases between. This CDR3 has 20 residues. This chain's CDR3 is CAISESIIPHTVGGGTEAFF. The DNA for the CDR3 is TGTGCCATCAGTGAGTCGATTATCCCCCATACCGTCGGGGGGGGCACTGAAGCTTTCTTT.

As to this clonotype: This could be a read error, since a much larger clone is one nucleotide away. This chain uses TRBV10-3 with TRBJ1-4, with D perhaps matching TRBD1 (6 bases). The CDR3 is 13 residues long. CDR1 ENHRY and CDR2 SYGVKD come from the germline V gene. The CDR3 bases are TGTGCCGTCAGTACACAGGGAAATGAAAAACTGTTTTTT. Its translation: CAVSTQGNEKLFF.

This clonotype has ten or more counts. This rearrangement joins TRBV4-1 to TRBJ2-6; 7 positions match TRBD1. The CDR3 spans 17 residues. V dropped 3 bases and J dropped 0; count of bases not matched to a gene: 5. Germline CDR1 MGHRA, CDR2 YSYEKL. The DNA of the CDR3 is TGCGCCAGCAGCCAGGTGACAGGGAACTCTGGGGCCAACGTCCTGACTTTC. This encodes CASSQVTGNSGANVLTF.

This clonotype occurred many times. This sequence joins TRBV7-2 and TRBJ1-1; D gene unclear. Per germline, CDR1 SGHTA and CDR2 FQGNSA. This CDR3 region has 15 residues. Trimming took off 5 bases at V and 2 bases at J, with 15 bases between the two ends. Here the CDR3 reads CASSPRYGYNTEAFF. CDR3 nucleotide sequence: TGTGCCAGCAGCCCTCGGTATGGGTACAACACTGAAGCTTTCTTT.

This clonotype occurred many times. The genes are TRBV15 and TRBJ2-7; TRBD2 is a possible D gene (6 bases). The V end was cut by 0 bases, the J end by 5 bases, with 11 bases between. The CDR3 covers 14 residues. The germline V gene encodes CDR1 LNHNV and CDR2 YYDKDF (reference sequence). CDR3 protein: CATSRDRGSNEQYF. In DNA form, the CDR3 reads TGTGCCACCAGCAGAGATCGGGGGAGCAACGAGCAGTACTTC.